Below are 4 T cell receptor beta chains sequenced from a single sample in a study of T and B cells in COVID-19 patients. BIOMED2 TRB-A/B primer pools were used in multiplex TRB PCR. TCRdb ran MiXCR on the multiplex PCR reads and lists one entry per CDR3 protein. In the table there are about 7,000 distinct CDR3 sequences, more than 20% of which are singletons. Blood genomic DNA input for TRB amplification was 250-500 ng. What was sequenced was blood. These receptors were collected from a human donor who had recovered from COVID-19.

This clonotype was found many times. The genes are TRBV5-6 and TRBJ1-2; maybe TRBD1 (6 bases). Germline V lookup: CDR1 SGHDT, CDR2 YYEEEE. The CDR3 consists of 15 residues. V lost 2 bases and J lost 0, with 11 bases in between. The CDR3 reads CASSFDRSPNYGYTF. The CDR3 bases are TGTGCCAGCAGCTTTGACAGGAGTCCTAACTATGGCTACACCTTC.

By share, this clonotype ranks as medium-sized (0.01 to 0.1%). The chain couples TRBV6-5 to TRBJ2-2; 10 bases are a match to TRBD1. V lost 7 bases to trimming and J lost 5 bases; unmatched junction nucleotides: 4. Germline V gene lookup returns CDR1 MNHEY and CDR2 SVGAGI. The CDR3 length is 14 residues. CDR3 sequence reads: CASNWDRGTGELFF. The DNA of the CDR3 is TGTGCCAGCAACTGGGACAGGGGTACCGGGGAGCTGTTTTTT.

In this sample, this clonotype turned up many times. CDR3 in DNA: TGTGCCAGCAGTCCGATAAGGGGGACTGAAGCTTTCTTT. Translated: CASSPIRGTEAFF. This chain joins TRBV27 and TRBJ1-1, with D possibly TRBD1 on 6 matching bases. The CDR3 is 13 residues long. Germline V CDR1 and CDR2: MNHEY, SMNVEV (reference sequence). V shed 5 bases and J shed 5 bases, with 12 bases lying between them.

In its sample, this clonotype is medium-sized. The rearrangement uses TRBV13 and TRBJ2-5, with D maybe TRBD1 (5 bases). V lost 4 bases and J 7 bases, leaving 7 bases between the germline ends. Germline V gene data show CDR1 as PRHDT and CDR2 as FYEKMQ (reference sequence). The CDR3 is made up of 11 amino acids. The CDR3 loop reads CASSSQGTQYF. In nucleotides, the CDR3 is TGTGCCAGCAGCTCCCAGGGGACCCAGTACTTC.